Listed here is a single TCR beta chain. Its specificity is not known. Trimming removed 6 bases from V and 6 bases from J; junction bases left unmatched: 3. The germline V gene encodes CDR1 SNHLY and CDR2 FYNNEI. The CDR3 length is 12 residues. This entry is derived from a study of T cell responses to AZD1222 COVID-19 vaccine. This table comes from immunoSEQ multiplex PCR, and its TCRdb copy is limited to in-frame clones, with some not included. This table has 150,000 to 200,000 clones, around nine tenths appearing once. General observations from the study: Donors were chiefly white British, with a greater number of females, and clonal diversity was perhaps underestimated.

This chain uses TRBV2 with TRBJ1-1; TRBD1 agrees at 8 bases. The source is an adult in good health. The material sequenced was peripheral blood, taken on day 0 of AZD1222 vaccination. The CDR3 loop is CASSLQGAEAFF. The CDR3 nucleotides read TGTGCCAGCAGCTTACAGGGGGCTGAAGCTTTCTTT.